The T cell receptor (beta chain) under discussion was sequenced for a study of blood T cell repertoires in COVID-19. As for the study in general: The study drew acute and convalescent COVID-19 samples from the United States, Italy and Spain.

Participants were aged roughly 18 to 90 years, lived in about 26 US areas, and enrolled virtually. This table comes from immunoSEQ multiplex PCR, and its TCRdb copy is limited to in-frame clones, with some not included. The table lists 200,000 or so clones, about 80% of them singletons. The sample holds a few counts of this clone. In the same sample, other DNA sequences code for this CDR3. From germline, CDR1 is MDHEN and CDR2 SYDVKM. Trimming cost V 6 bases and J 2 bases, with 10 bases left between them. The CDR3 spans 13 residues. The source of this sequence is a middle-aged man who had recovered from COVID-19. V is TRBV28 and J is TRBJ1-2, with D perhaps TRBD1 (5 bases). The material sequenced was PBMCs or T cells enriched from blood (not recorded which). CDR3 sequence reads: CASSPDSNYGYTF. The CDR3 nucleotides are TGTGCCAGCAGCCCAGACAGCAACTATGGCTACACCTTC.